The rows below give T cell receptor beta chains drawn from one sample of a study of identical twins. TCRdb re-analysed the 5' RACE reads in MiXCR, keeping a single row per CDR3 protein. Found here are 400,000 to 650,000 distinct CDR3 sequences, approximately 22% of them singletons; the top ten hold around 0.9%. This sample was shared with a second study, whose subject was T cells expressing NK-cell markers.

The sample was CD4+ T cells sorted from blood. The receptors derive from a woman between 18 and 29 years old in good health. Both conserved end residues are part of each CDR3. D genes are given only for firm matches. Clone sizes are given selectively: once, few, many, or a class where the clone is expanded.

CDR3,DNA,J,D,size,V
CASSATVVNEQFF,TGTGCCAGCAGTGCTACTGTAGTCAATGAGCAGTTCTTC,TRBJ2-1,.,.,TRBV12-3/TRBV12-4
CSTTGAVTYEQYF,TGCAGTACCACAGGGGCGGTGACCTACGAGCAGTACTTC,TRBJ2-7,TRBD1,few,TRBV20-1
CSASSRDYYGYTF,TGCAGTGCTAGTTCCAGGGACTACTATGGCTACACCTTC,TRBJ1-2,.,.,TRBV20-1
CSVPGPHITDTQYF,TGCAGTGTTCCGGGACCCCACATTACAGATACGCAGTATTTT,TRBJ2-3,.,.,TRBV20-1
CAIRDRVVSPLHF,TGTGCCATCAGGGACAGGGTTGTTTCACCCCTCCACTTT,TRBJ1-6,TRBD1,.,TRBV10-3
CSVRQIEAFF,TGCAGCGTTAGACAGATTGAAGCTTTCTTT,TRBJ1-1,.,many,TRBV29-1
CASSSTAVDGYTF,TGTGCCAGCAGTTCCACAGCTGTTGATGGCTACACCTTC,TRBJ1-2,.,few,TRBV6-5
CSAPRQGRGTDTQYF,TGCAGTGCACCCAGACAAGGGAGAGGTACAGATACGCAGTATTTT,TRBJ2-3,.,few,TRBV20-1
CASSHAGGPYEQYF,TGTGCCAGCAGCCACGCCGGGGGCCCCTACGAGCAGTACTTC,TRBJ2-7,.,few,TRBV7-9
CSAGGGSGGTDTQYF,TGCAGTGCGGGAGGAGGGAGTGGAGGCACAGATACGCAGTATTTT,TRBJ2-3,.,.,TRBV20-1
CATSSGGRGYNEQFF,TGTGCCACCAGCAGTGGCGGCAGGGGATACAATGAGCAGTTCTTC,TRBJ2-1,.,.,TRBV24-1
CASSLTVSYNEQFF,TGTGCCAGCAGTCTGACTGTCTCCTACAATGAGCAGTTCTTC,TRBJ2-1,.,many,TRBV6-1
CASSYSTSGRTYEQYF,TGTGCCAGCAGTTACTCGACTAGCGGGAGGACCTACGAGCAGTACTTC,TRBJ2-7,TRBD2,.,TRBV6-5
CASTHPGTGGGEQYF,TGTGCCAGCACCCATCCCGGGACAGGGGGTGGCGAGCAGTACTTC,TRBJ2-7,TRBD1,.,TRBV27
CASSPPGTSTLRTQYF,TGTGCCAGCAGCCCCCCCGGGACTAGCACCCTCCGGACCCAGTACTTC,TRBJ2-5,TRBD2,.,TRBV7-2
CASSAGQGDEQYF,TGTGCCAGCAGCGCGGGACAGGGAGACGAGCAGTACTTC,TRBJ2-7,TRBD1,few,TRBV5-6
CAISESRSGRGYSYEQYF,TGTGCCATCAGTGAGTCGCGAAGCGGGAGGGGATACTCCTACGAGCAGTACTTC,TRBJ2-7,TRBD2,many,TRBV10-3
CASSLHPREAFF,TGTGCCAGCAGCCTTCACCCACGGGAAGCTTTCTTT,TRBJ1-1,.,few,TRBV3-1
CASSSRVGAMNTEAFF,TGTGCCAGCAGTTCTCGCGTAGGGGCGATGAACACTGAAGCTTTCTTT,TRBJ1-1,.,.,TRBV7-9
CASSGRDRGNIQYF,TGTGCCAGCAGCGGACGGGACAGGGGAAACATTCAGTACTTC,TRBJ2-4,.,few,TRBV21-1
CSATRLAESSYEQYF,TGCAGTGCTACCCGACTAGCGGAGAGCTCCTACGAGCAGTACTTC,TRBJ2-7,TRBD2,.,TRBV20-1
CASSPTLNTEAFF,TGTGCCAGCTCTCCGACTCTCAACACTGAAGCTTTCTTT,TRBJ1-1,.,many,TRBV18
CAIGGLQGPNQPQHF,TGTGCCATCGGGGGGCTCCAGGGACCCAATCAGCCCCAGCATTTT,TRBJ1-5,.,many,TRBV10-3
CASSQVGGSSYEQYF,TGTGCCAGCAGCCAAGTCGGTGGGAGCTCCTACGAGCAGTACTTC,TRBJ2-7,.,few,TRBV3-1
CASSYSGTSGGGTPEQFF,TGTGCCAGCAGTTATTCGGGGACTAGCGGGGGAGGAACCCCTGAGCAGTTCTTC,TRBJ2-1,TRBD2,many,TRBV6-5
CASSLRDGPYEQYF,TGTGCCAGCAGCCTCCGGGACGGGCCCTACGAGCAGTACTTC,TRBJ2-7,.,few,TRBV12-3/TRBV12-4
CASSYRDNEQFF,TGTGCCAGCAGTTACAGGGACAATGAGCAGTTCTTC,TRBJ2-1,.,many,TRBV6-2/TRBV6-3
CASSYSMGRPYGYTF,TGTGCCAGCAGTTACTCGATGGGCAGACCCTATGGCTACACCTTC,TRBJ1-2,.,few,TRBV6-5
CSARGPRGSPLHF,TGCAGTGCTAGAGGTCCGCGGGGTTCACCCCTCCACTTT,TRBJ1-6,.,.,TRBV20-1
CSAIRTYEQYF,TGCAGTGCTATCCGGACCTACGAGCAGTACTTC,TRBJ2-7,.,few,TRBV20-1
CASSPPGSQGHEQYF,TGTGCCAGTAGTCCCCCTGGGAGTCAGGGACACGAGCAGTACTTC,TRBJ2-7,.,.,TRBV19
CASSPPNGELFF,TGTGCCAGCTCACCACCGAACGGGGAGCTGTTTTTT,TRBJ2-2,.,few,TRBV18
CSVGGRETQYF,TGCAGCGTTGGCGGACGGGAGACCCAGTACTTC,TRBJ2-5,.,few,TRBV29-1
CATSSWTSRPSTDTQYF,TGTGCCACCAGCTCTTGGACTAGCCGACCCAGCACAGATACGCAGTATTTT,TRBJ2-3,TRBD2,.,TRBV15
CASTPPASGYNEQFF,TGTGCCAGCACCCCCCCGGCTAGCGGTTACAATGAGCAGTTCTTC,TRBJ2-1,TRBD2,.,TRBV27
CSVVGRLGSDTQYF,TGCAGCGTTGTCGGGCGACTAGGGTCAGATACGCAGTATTTT,TRBJ2-3,.,many,TRBV29-1
CASSLRDHEQFF,TGTGCCAGCAGCCTCCGGGACCATGAGCAGTTCTTC,TRBJ2-1,.,many,TRBV3-1
CASSRTSTSGELFF,TGTGCCAGCAGTAGGACCTCAACCTCCGGGGAGCTGTTTTTT,TRBJ2-2,.,few,TRBV6-1
CASSPRRVEETQYF,TGTGCCAGCAGCCCCCGGAGGGTGGAAGAGACCCAGTACTTC,TRBJ2-5,.,few,TRBV7-2
CATSRDLPAGGSDTQYF,TGTGCCACCAGCAGAGATCTACCAGCGGGGGGCTCAGATACGCAGTATTTT,TRBJ2-3,TRBD2,many,TRBV15
CASSLEGAEAFF,TGTGCCAGCAGCTTGGAGGGGGCTGAAGCTTTCTTT,TRBJ1-1,.,.,TRBV5-4
CASSPQGYTEAFF,TGTGCCAGCAGCCCTCAAGGGTACACTGAAGCTTTCTTT,TRBJ1-1,.,few,TRBV7-2
CASKRTSHYNEQFF,TGTGCCAGCAAGAGGACTAGCCACTACAATGAGCAGTTCTTC,TRBJ2-1,TRBD2,.,TRBV6-1
CASSLTSGSTDTQYF,TGTGCCAGCAGTTTAACTAGCGGTAGCACAGATACGCAGTATTTT,TRBJ2-3,TRBD2,many,TRBV7-2
CSVGSEDGYTF,TGCAGCGTTGGGAGTGAGGATGGCTACACCTTC,TRBJ1-2,.,.,TRBV29-1